This T cell receptor (beta chain) was obtained from a study of beta chain features in type 1 diabetes (dated by TCRdb to 2016 to 2019). Describing the broader study: Mean age, gender distribution, total cell number and subset yield were not different between patients and healthy donors. A total of 100 million to 110 million sorted cells were examined across all samples, and a strong correlation was observed between cell number per subset and RNA yield. The study compared the TCRB repertoires of sorted circulating CD4+ T cell subsets in recently diagnosed type 1 diabetes patients with those in matched healthy donors. Regulatory and stem cell-like memory subsets were obtained from only 8 patients and roughly eight healthy donors, while naive and central memory subsets were obtained from all 28 donors.

Measured from the cysteine to the phenylalanine, the CDR3 is 14 residues long. Only the CDR3 region is kept as DNA, spanning 42 bases read in frame from base 1. Sequences SNHLY (CDR1) and FYNNEI (CDR2) are obtained from the germline V gene. Cut back by 8 bases and 4 bases, the V and J ends lie 15 bases apart. Study-wide conclusions, independent of this receptor: Naive, central memory and regulatory TCRB repertoires appeared to be more alike among patients than among healthy donors. Shorter templates might be favored by PCR, yet because patient and control samples were amplified and corrected together, any such skew would affect both groups equally. Because cDNA was sequenced instead of genomic DNA, highly expressing activated cells could be over-represented, though the groups showed no difference in activation or CD3 levels. In all four CD4+ subsets, TCRB CDR3 length was moderately but significantly shorter in type 1 diabetes patients. Because the HLA sub-analyses included only small numbers of individuals, any influence of HLA type on TCRB rearrangement was left unresolved. At VDJ recombination sites, type 1 diabetes patients had fewer insertions and more deleted nucleotides, which implies abnormalities in thymic rearrangement.

A single peripheral blood draw of about 116 mL on average was collected from each donor into heparinised tubes. A BD FACSAria II and a panel including CD45RO, CCR7, CD25, CD127, CD95 and CD27 were used to sort naive, central memory, regulatory and stem cell-like memory CD4+ T cells. Purity was above 95% for every sorted population. PBMCs were isolated right away by Lymphoprep density gradient centrifugation and were stained directly, without culture. Samples were stained and sorted in pairs, with one healthy donor and one patient per experiment, so that batch effects were minimized. The High Capacity cDNA Reverse Transcription Kit was used to reverse transcribe all of the isolated RNA, meaning that expressed TCRB transcripts were what got sequenced. Naive, central memory and regulatory T cell samples underwent deep immunoSEQ sequencing, averaging about 3.57 million total reads per sample. Sorted cells were lysed in RLT buffer, and RNA was extracted using DNase-treated RNeasy Micro or Mini kits according to cell number. To prevent cross-contamination, each cell subset was processed individually, whereas patient and healthy donor samples were processed jointly. Using the immunoSEQ multiplex PCR, TCRB sequences were amplified from cDNA into 87-bp fragments spanning the CDR3 region. Amplicons were sequenced on the Illumina HiSeq platform. The study's processing was this. Synthetic template baselines were used to correct PCR bias computationally, reads within Hamming distance 2 were collapsed together, and singletons that could not be merged were discarded. Reads were aligned to IMGT to assign V, D and J genes, CDR3 length, and insertions or deletions at six rearrangement sites. Within each subset, clonotype counts were normalized to the number of sorted cells before true diversity and Gini coefficients were calculated with the tcR R package. The overlap coefficient, calculated on TCRB nucleotide sequences, was used to measure repertoire sharing. As a proxy for the pre-selection repertoire, out-of-frame TCRB sequences from naive cells were analyzed. TCRdb carries this immuneACCESS record with in-frame sequences only. Its versions omit some clonotypes, under half of them owing to an unresolved V gene in the studies checked, with the rest unexplained. V and J calls and clone size come straight from that table; D and trimming were deduced from the DNA. Present in this sample are over 350,000 clones, over 12% of which were seen just once. The ten largest account for approximately 0.019% of the sample.

This clone occurred once. Its antigen is unknown. One base away there is no much larger clone; base qualities are not given. Sequencing input: naive CD4+ T cells from blood. The cell subset or site label on this specimen signifies: true naive CD4+ T cells. This TCR derives from a woman between 18 and 30 years old in good health. Rearrangement joined TRBV2 to TRBJ2-1; tentative D gene TRBD2, with 6 bases matching. The DNA is TGTGCCAGCCACCGGGACTGGAAATACAATGAGCAGTTCTTC. This is translated as CASHRDWKYNEQFF.